The 13 T cell receptor beta chains presented below share a single source sample, sequenced in a study of metastatic and nonmetastatic thyroid tumors. Through MiXCR, TCRdb re-clonotyped the PCR reads. The table records tens of thousands of clones, about a quarter of them present only once. Each patient went into thyroid surgery without having received any treatment. The sample consisted of tumor tissue. The receptors come from a female donor with papillary thyroid cancer or a benign thyroid nodule (not recorded which). Some clones in this sample may be carry-over from other donors' samples.

The V gene is TRBV6-2 or TRBV6-3, the J gene TRBJ2-5; D gene unclear. With 2 bases removed from V and 4 bases from J, the gap between germline ends came to 8 bases. This CDR3 has 13 residues. Germline V gene data show CDR1 as MNHEY and CDR2 as SVGEGT. CDR3 nucleotides: TGTGCCAGCAGTTACGGCACACCAGAGACCCAGTACTTC. Protein sequence: CASSYGTPETQYF.

This clone was detected ten times or more. V and J are TRBV7-2 and TRBJ2-1, with a weak D call TRBD2 (6 bases). V lost 4 bases and J 4 bases, leaving 14 bases between the germline ends. This CDR3 is built from 15 residues. In germline, CDR1 is SGHTA, CDR2 FQGNSA. CDR3 nucleotides: TGTGCCAGCAGCTACTCGCCGGGGGAGTACAATGAGCAGTTCTTC. Its protein is CASSYSPGEYNEQFF.

This clone is judged medium-sized. The J gene is TRBJ2-7, the V gene TRBV6-1, with D unclear. The CDR3 extends over 13 amino acids. Per germline, CDR1 MNHNS and CDR2 SASEGT. V was cut by 1 base and J by 0 bases, with 4 bases left in between. CDR3 DNA sequence: TGTGCCAGCAGTGAAGACAGCTCCTACGAGCAGTACTTC. Residues: CASSEDSSYEQYF.

This clone has a count of ten or more. The rearrangement uses TRBV20-1 and TRBJ1-6; D is possibly TRBD1 (5 bases). The CDR3 is made up of 12 amino acids. From germline, CDR1 is DFQATT and CDR2 SNEGSKA (reference sequence). Trimming stripped 3 bases from V and 8 bases from J, with 8 bases between. This chain's CDR3 is CSASWDDSPLHF. The DNA for the CDR3 is TGCAGTGCTAGTTGGGACGATTCACCCCTCCACTTT.

This clone was observed at least ten times. This chain uses TRBV5-6 with TRBJ2-5; D tentatively fits TRBD1 or TRBD2 (7 bases each). Germline CDR1 is SGHDT and CDR2 is YYEEEE. This CDR3 contains 18 residues. V was clipped by 1 base and J by 3 bases, with 22 bases between them. DNA for the CDR3: TGTGCCAGCAGCTTGTCAGGGGGAATGTTGGCGGGGGAAGAGACCCAGTACTTC. Its translation is CASSLSGGMLAGEETQYF.

This clone was found many times. V usage is TRBV4-3 and J usage is TRBJ1-3; no clear D. The V gene lost 0 bases and the J gene lost 1 base, with 10 bases spanning the gap. The CDR3 consists of 16 residues. CDR1 and CDR2 (germline): LGHNA, YSLEER. In DNA form, the CDR3 reads TGCGCCAGCAGCCAAGATGTGTGGGGATCTGGAAACACCATATATTTT. Translating gives CASSQDVWGSGNTIYF.

This clone was found many times. The chain joins TRBV12-5 to TRBJ2-3, with D perhaps TRBD2 (5 bases). The V gene's germline CDR1 is LGHNT and CDR2 FRNRAP. The CDR3 sequence is 15 residues long. The germline V and J ends were trimmed by 2 bases and 5 bases, with 14 bases remaining between them. The CDR3 nucleotides are TGTGCTAGTGGTTTGAGGGCTAGCCCACAAGATACGCAGTATTTT. This gives the protein CASGLRASPQDTQYF.

This clone showed up many times. V and J are TRBV4-1 and TRBJ2-1, with D perhaps TRBD2 (6 bases). CDR1 MGHRA and CDR2 YSYEKL come from the germline V gene. This CDR3 region has 17 residues. Trimming left V 0 bases short and J 2 bases short, with 14 bases between. In nucleotides, the CDR3 is TGCGCCAGCAGCCAAGATCCTCCGGGACTCACCTACAATGAGCAGTTCTTC. It encodes CASSQDPPGLTYNEQFF.

The chain uses TRBV6-1 and TRBJ2-6; either TRBD1 or TRBD2 may supply D (5 bases each). The germline V gene encodes CDR1 MNHNS and CDR2 SASEGT. The ends were cut back, 2 bases at V and 5 bases at J, with 19 bases in the middle. This CDR3 is 18 amino acids long. The CDR3 reads CASSECRGGHLWANVLTF. In nucleotides, the CDR3 is TGTGCCAGCAGTGAATGTCGGGGCGGGCATCTCTGGGCCAACGTCCTGACTTTC.

This clone was counted a few times. A much larger clone differs by one base, so this may be a read error. The rearrangement joins TRBV6-1 to TRBJ2-4, with D perhaps matching TRBD1 (5 bases). Germline V gene lookup returns CDR1 MNHNS and CDR2 SASEGT. The CDR3 has 14 amino acids. CDR3 in amino acids: CASSPFGAKDIQYF. CDR3 bases: TGTGCCAGCAGTCCCTTTGGGGCCAAAGACATTCAGTACTTC.

Worth noting for this clone: Other DNA sequences in the same sample also yield this CDR3. V usage is TRBV5-4 and J usage is TRBJ2-3, with D hard to call. Trimming took off 0 bases at V and 0 bases at J, with 14 bases between the two ends. CDR1 is SGHNT, CDR2 YYREEE, per germline (reference sequence). This CDR3 has 17 residues. CDR3 nucleotides: TGTGCCAGCAGCTTGGGGGTGGATTCGACTAGCACAGATACGCAGTATTTT. The encoded protein is CASSLGVDSTSTDTQYF. The full variable domain, with the rest looked up from reference TRBV5-4 and TRBJ2-3, is ETGVTQSPTHLIKTRGQQVTLRCSSQSGHNTVSWYQQALGQGPQFIFQYYREEENGRGNFPPRFSGLQFPNYSSELNVNALELDDSALYLCASSLGVDSTSTDTQYFGPGTRLTVL.

This clone has more than one count but fewer than ten. The chain joins TRBV28 to TRBJ2-7; 13 positions match TRBD2. V was clipped by 4 bases and J by 7 bases; unmatched bases: 13. CDR3 length: 17 amino acids. The V gene's germline CDR1 is MDHEN and CDR2 SYDVKM. The CDR3 nucleotides read TGTGCCAGCAGTTCGGAAACTAGCGGGGGGGCATTCGGGGAGCAGTACTTC. This sequence encodes CASSSETSGGAFGEQYF.

This clone is labeled as medium-sized. V gene TRBV11-2 combines with J gene TRBJ2-7; no definite D call. Trimming pared 3 bases from V and 2 bases from J, leaving 11 bases between. The CDR3 loop spans 14 amino acids. Germline V gives CDR1 SGHAT, CDR2 FQNNGV. This CDR3 reads CASSFPQDAYEQYF. The CDR3 DNA sequence: TGTGCCAGCAGCTTCCCCCAGGATGCCTACGAGCAGTACTTC.